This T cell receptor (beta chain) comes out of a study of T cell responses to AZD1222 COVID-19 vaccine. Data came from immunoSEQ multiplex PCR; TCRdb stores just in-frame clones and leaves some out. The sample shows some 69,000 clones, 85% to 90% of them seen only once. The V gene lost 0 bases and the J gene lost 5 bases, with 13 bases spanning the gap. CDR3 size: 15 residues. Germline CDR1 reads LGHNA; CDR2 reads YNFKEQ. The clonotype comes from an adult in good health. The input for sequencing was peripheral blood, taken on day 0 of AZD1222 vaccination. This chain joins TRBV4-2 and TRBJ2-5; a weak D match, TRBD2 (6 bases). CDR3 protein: CASSQDYGGRETQYF. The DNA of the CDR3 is TGTGCCAGCAGCCAAGATTACGGGGGAAGGGAGACCCAGTACTTC.